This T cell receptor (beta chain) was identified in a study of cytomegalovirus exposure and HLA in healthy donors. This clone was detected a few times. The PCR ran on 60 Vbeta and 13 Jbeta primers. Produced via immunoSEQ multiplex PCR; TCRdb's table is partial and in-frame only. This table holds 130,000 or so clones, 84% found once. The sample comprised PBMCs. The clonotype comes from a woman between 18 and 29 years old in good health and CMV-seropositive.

CDR3 sequence: CAWSPTDKGRTYEQYF. Written as DNA, the CDR3 is TGTGCCTGGAGTCCGACAGATAAGGGCAGGACCTACGAGCAGTACTTC. J is TRBJ2-5 and V is TRBV30; tentative D call: TRBD1 (5 bases). The J call may be mistaken, given a closer DNA end match to TRBJ2-7. This CDR3 region has 16 residues. Germline CDR1 is GTSNPN and CDR2 is SVGIG (reference sequence).